This T cell receptor beta chain was captured by sequencing in a study of regulatory T cells in long-lasting Graves disease. This clonotype has more than one count but fewer than ten. Time point given: persistent/refractory GD, antithyroid drugs over 5 years with positive TRAb. Extracted PBMC RNA gave rise to the TCR library. The germline V gene has CDR1 SEHNR and CDR2 FQNEAQ (reference sequence). This CDR3 comprises 15 residues. V shed 5 bases and J shed 0 bases, with 13 bases lying between them. Libraries of TCR beta came from iRepertoire HTBI primers plus Arm-PCR of CDR3 regions. One entry per CDR3 protein, called by TCRdb with MiXCR from the multiplex PCR reads. The sample has over 450,000 distinct CDR3 sequences; roughly a fifth are singletons.

The sample was peripheral blood mononuclear cells (PBMCs), taken when the disease was refractory, from a patient treated with antithyroid drugs. This TCR derives from a female donor with Graves disease. This chain uses TRBV7-9 with TRBJ1-1, with D possibly matching TRBD1 (6 bases). In nucleotides, the CDR3 is TGTGCCAGCAGCAGAGGACAGAACATGAACACTGAAGCTTTCTTT. This translates into CASSRGQNMNTEAFF. Variable domain in full (rest from reference TRBV7-9 and TRBJ1-1): DTGVSQNPRHKITKRGQNVTFRCDPISEHNRLYWYRQTLGQGPEFLTYFQNEAQLEKSRLLSDRFSAERPKGSFSTLEIQRTEQGDSAMYLCASSRGQNMNTEAFFGQGTRLTVV.